This T cell receptor beta chain was found in a study of low-dose radiotherapy and immunotherapy resistance in tumors. As to time point: before trial treatment. Donors, who were enrolled in a single-arm phase I dose-escalation trial, received nivolumab, ipilimumab, aspirin, low-dose cyclophosphamide and low-dose radiotherapy. Qualifying patients carried advanced solid tumors devoid of tumor-infiltrating lymphocytes. TRAV- and TRBV-specific primers were used for first-strand cDNA, which covered alpha and beta chains. Using a constant-region primer together with a V-primer adapter, TCRs were subjected to 20 PCR cycles of amplification. One entry per CDR3 protein results from TCRdb running MiXCR on the reads. The top ten clones hold around 5% of a sample with tens of thousands of distinct CDR3 sequences, 20% to 25% of them seen once. Trimming cost V 4 bases and J 1 base, with 10 bases left between them. This CDR3 is built from 13 residues. CDR1 and CDR2 from the germline V gene are SQVTM and ANQGSEA.

This TCR came from a male donor with prostate cancer. The chain links TRBV29-1 to TRBJ2-5, with no clear D. This sample comprised PBMCs, obtained before treatment. The CDR3 DNA follows: TGCAGCGTTGTTCCAGCAATCCAAGAGACCCAGTACTTC. Its protein product is CSVVPAIQETQYF.